Below, 20 T cell receptor beta chains from the same sample are listed, as sequenced in a study of OX40 agonist ivuxolimab in advanced cancers. Generated by immunoSEQ multiplex PCR, the TCRdb table keeps only in-frame clones and is missing some. The table shows more than 55,000 clones, with roughly 88% occurring only once. The source material was CD4+ or CD8+ T cells sorted from blood, sampled in a trial of the OX40 agonist ivuxolimab. The receptors shown here come from an adult with an advanced solid tumor such as melanoma, head and neck, liver or kidney cancer.

This clone has just one count. The rearrangement links TRBV7-9 to TRBJ2-1; 9 positions match TRBD1. The CDR3 contains 14 residues. Germline-derived CDR1 and CDR2 are SEHNR and FQNEAQ (reference sequence). Germline trimming cut 5 bases from V and 8 bases from J; bases unmatched to any gene: 7. CDR3 protein: CASSRDRVQDEQFF. In nucleotides, the CDR3 is TGTGCCAGCAGCCGGGACAGGGTTCAGGATGAGCAGTTCTTC.

This rearrangement joins TRBV5-6 to TRBJ1-1, with TRBD1 as a possible D gene (5 bases). The CDR3 loop spans 13 amino acids. Germline V lookup: CDR1 SGHDT, CDR2 YYEEEE. V was cut by 1 base and J by 5 bases, with 9 bases left in between. CDR3 DNA sequence: TGTGCCAGCAGCTTGTCAGGGAAAACTGAAGCTTTCTTT. The encoded protein is CASSLSGKTEAFF. Variable domain in full (rest from reference TRBV5-6 and TRBJ1-1): DAGVTQSPTHLIKTRGQQVTLRCSPKSGHDTVSWYQQALGQGPQFIFQYYEEEERQRGNFPDRFSGHQFPNYSSELNVNALLLGDSALYLCASSLSGKTEAFFGQGTRLTVV.

The chain has TRBV6-1 and TRBJ1-2; TRBD1 agrees at 9 bases. V trimming: 6 bases; J trimming: 2 bases; junction bases outside the gene matches: 7. In germline, CDR1 is MNHNS, CDR2 SASEGT. The CDR3 is made up of 15 amino acids. The CDR3 region has the DNA TGTGCCAGCAGCCCCCGGACAGGGGCAAACTATGGCTACACCTTC. The encoded protein is CASSPRTGANYGYTF.

The chain uses TRBV6-1 and TRBJ2-5, with D perhaps given as TRBD1 or TRBD2 (6 bases each). This CDR3 contains 17 residues. CDR1 is MNHNS, CDR2 SASEGT, per germline. Trimming removed 3 bases from V and 1 base from J, with 18 bases in between. The CDR3 coding sequence is TGTGCCAGCAGTGACCCACTCGGGGGCAGAGTCCAAGAGACCCAGTACTTC. Amino acids: CASSDPLGGRVQETQYF.

This chain joins TRBV5-6 and TRBJ2-5, with 11 bases identical to TRBD2. The trim removed 2 bases at V and 1 base at J, leaving 7 bases unmatched. From germline, CDR1 is SGHDT and CDR2 YYEEEE. The length of the CDR3 is 17 residues. The CDR3 nucleotides read TGTGCCAGCAGCTTTCGACTAGCGGGGACCCTCCAAGAGACCCAGTACTTC. Translation: CASSFRLAGTLQETQYF.

The chain joins TRBV19 to TRBJ2-1, with 9 bases that match TRBD2. Looked up from germline, CDR1 is LNHDA and CDR2 is SQIVND (reference sequence). The CDR3 contains 14 residues. J gave up 8 bases and V 8 bases, and 10 bases lay outside the gene matches. CDR3 sequence (DNA): TGTGCCAGTGGAATGGCTAGCGGGAAATATGAGCAGTTCTTC. Its translation: CASGMASGKYEQFF.

V usage is TRBV15 and J usage is TRBJ1-1, with 7 bases lining up with TRBD1. V was clipped by 5 bases and J by 5 bases; unmatched bases: 14. The CDR3 spans 16 residues. Germline CDR1 and CDR2: LNHNV and YYDKDF (reference sequence). In DNA, the CDR3 is TGTGCCACCAGCCACGCCAGGGGGTCAGAAGGAACTGAAGCTTTCTTT. Amino acid sequence: CATSHARGSEGTEAFF.

The chain couples TRBV27 to TRBJ1-2; the D gene is possibly TRBD1 (6 bases). CDR3 length: 13 residues. The germline CDR1 and CDR2 sequences are MNHEY and SMNVEV (reference sequence). Trimming took off 5 bases at V and 8 bases at J, with 15 bases between the two ends. In DNA form, the CDR3 reads TGTGCCAGCAGTCCGGACCAGGGGAGGGGCTACACCTTC. Protein: CASSPDQGRGYTF.

The chain links TRBV6-5 to TRBJ1-1; no firm D call. Trimming pared 5 bases from V and 2 bases from J, leaving 12 bases between. Per germline, CDR1 MNHEY and CDR2 SVGAGI. This CDR3 has 14 residues. The CDR3 bases are TGTGCCAGCAGTAAGAGGACTTCTAACACTGAAGCTTTCTTT. It encodes CASSKRTSNTEAFF.

V usage is TRBV7-3 and J usage is TRBJ2-1, with 8 bases fitting TRBD2. Germline trimming cut 2 bases from V and 3 bases from J; bases unmatched to any gene: 3. The CDR3 is made up of 15 amino acids. Germline loops: CDR1 SGHTA, CDR2 FQGTGA. CDR3 DNA sequence: TGTGCCAGCAGCTTATTTACTAGCGGCTACAATGAGCAGTTCTTC. Amino acid sequence: CASSLFTSGYNEQFF. The whole variable domain, remainder taken from reference TRBV7-3 and TRBJ2-1, is GAGVSQTPSNKVTEKGKYVELRCDPISGHTALYWYRQSLGQGPEFLIYFQGTGAADDSGLPNDRFFAVRPEGSVSTLKIQRTERGDSAVYLCASSLFTSGYNEQFFGPGTRLTVL.

The chain recombines TRBV6-5 with TRBJ1-5; D is ambiguous. CDR3 length: 13 residues. Per the germline V gene, CDR1 is MNHEY and CDR2 is SVGAGI. Trimming took 6 bases from V and 4 from J, leaving 10 bases between them. The CDR3 here is CASSPQENQPQHF. The CDR3 DNA reads TGTGCCAGCAGCCCCCAGGAAAATCAGCCCCAGCATTTT.

The rearrangement links TRBV6-1 to TRBJ1-5; 8 bases are a match to TRBD1. Germline CDR1 is MNHNS and CDR2 is SASEGT. The ends lost 4 bases at V and 3 bases at J; junction bases unmatched: 8. CDR3 length: 16 amino acids. CDR3 DNA sequence: TGTGCCAGCAGTGCGAACCGGGACAGGAACAATCAGCCCCAGCATTTT. Its protein product is CASSANRDRNNQPQHF.

The gene calls are TRBV30 and TRBJ2-1; D is perhaps TRBD2 (5 bases). CDR3 length: 16 residues. Germline loops: CDR1 GTSNPN, CDR2 SVGIG (reference sequence). V lost 3 bases, J lost 6 bases, and 21 bases lay in between. This CDR3 reads CAWSLLEGYGSNEQFF. In nucleotides, the CDR3 is TGTGCCTGGAGCCTACTCGAGGGTTACGGCTCCAATGAGCAGTTCTTC.

The chain combines TRBV4-1 with TRBJ2-7; 11 bases map to TRBD2. In germline, CDR1 is MGHRA, CDR2 YSYEKL. The CDR3 sequence is 15 residues long. The V segment lost 3 bases and the J segment 6 bases; nucleotides outside the gene matches: 7. This chain's CDR3 is CASSHLLAGVPEQYF. The CDR3 DNA is TGCGCCAGCAGCCACCTACTAGCGGGAGTACCCGAGCAGTACTTC.

To note about this clone: The same CDR3 also results from other DNA sequences found in this sample. The gene calls are TRBV28 and TRBJ2-1; D ambiguous. The CDR3 runs to 12 residues. V was trimmed by 7 bases and J by 10 bases, leaving 14 bases between them. Germline V gives CDR1 MDHEN, CDR2 SYDVKM. CDR3 coding DNA: TGTGCCAGCACCCGTCGACGTGGGGAGCAGTTCTTC. Translated, it gives CASTRRRGEQFF.

The chain has TRBV29-1 and TRBJ1-1; TRBD1 is a possible D gene (6 bases). Germline V gene lookup returns CDR1 SQVTM and CDR2 ANQGSEA. Trimming shortened V by 5 bases and J by 11 bases, and 18 bases separated the two germline ends. CDR3 size: 12 residues. The CDR3 nucleotides are TGCAGCGTTATCCGGGACAACGTTATGGCTTTCTTT. It encodes CSVIRDNVMAFF.

The V call is TRBV11-3, the J call TRBJ2-1; 9 bases fit TRBD1. The V segment lost 5 bases and the J segment 15 bases; nucleotides outside the gene matches: 8. From germline, CDR1 is SGHNT and CDR2 YENEEA. The CDR3 totals 12 residues. CDR3 nucleotide sequence: TGTGCCAGCAGCGGTGGACAGGGGAGTCCGTTCTTC. Its protein product is CASSGGQGSPFF. The variable domain in full, completed from reference TRBV11-3 and TRBJ2-1, reads EAGVVQSPRYKIIEKKQPVAFWCNPISGHNTLYWYLQNLGQGPELLIRYENEEAVDDSQLPKDRFSAERLKGVDSTLKIQPAELGDSAVYLCASSGGQGSPFFGPGTRLTVL.

The rearrangement joins TRBV7-9 to TRBJ1-3; 7 bases match TRBD1. In germline, CDR1 is SEHNR, CDR2 FQNEAQ (reference sequence). V was clipped by 0 bases and J by 2 bases; unmatched bases: 1. The length of the CDR3 is 15 residues. CDR3 loop: CASSLAGTAGNTIYF. In DNA form, the CDR3 reads TGTGCCAGCAGCTTAGCTGGGACAGCTGGAAACACCATATATTTT.

The rearrangement uses TRBV2 and TRBJ1-3; D call uncertain. Trimming took 2 bases from V and 7 from J, leaving 18 bases between them. CDR1 is SNHLY, CDR2 FYNNEI, per germline. This CDR3 spans 16 amino acids. The CDR3 region is CASSEFIGPGGNTIYF. In nucleotides, the CDR3 is TGTGCCAGCAGTGAATTTATAGGCCCGGGTGGGAACACCATATATTTT.

This sequence joins TRBV29-1 and TRBJ2-1; no clear D. V lost 2 bases, J lost 12 bases, and 14 bases lay in between. Germline values: CDR1 SQVTM, CDR2 ANQGSEA. The CDR3 spans 12 residues. For the CDR3, the DNA is TGCAGCGTTGAACCGCTGGGAAGGGTGCAGTTCTTC. Protein: CSVEPLGRVQFF.